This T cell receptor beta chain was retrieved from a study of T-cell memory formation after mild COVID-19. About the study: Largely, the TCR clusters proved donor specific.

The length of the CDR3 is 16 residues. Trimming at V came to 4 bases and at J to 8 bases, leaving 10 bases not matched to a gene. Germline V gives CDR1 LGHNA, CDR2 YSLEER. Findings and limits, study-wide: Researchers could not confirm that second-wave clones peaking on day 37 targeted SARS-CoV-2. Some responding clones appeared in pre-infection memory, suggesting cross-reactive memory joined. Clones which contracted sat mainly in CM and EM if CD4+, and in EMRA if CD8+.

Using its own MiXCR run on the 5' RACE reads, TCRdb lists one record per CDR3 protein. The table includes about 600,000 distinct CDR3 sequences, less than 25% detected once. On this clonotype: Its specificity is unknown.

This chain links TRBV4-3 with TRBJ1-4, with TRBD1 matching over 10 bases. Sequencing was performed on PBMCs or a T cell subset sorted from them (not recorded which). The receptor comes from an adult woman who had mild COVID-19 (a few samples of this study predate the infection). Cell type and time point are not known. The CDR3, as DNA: TGCGCCAGCAGCCCCGGAGATTGGGACAGGGGCGAAAAACTGTTTTTT. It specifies CASSPGDWDRGEKLFF.